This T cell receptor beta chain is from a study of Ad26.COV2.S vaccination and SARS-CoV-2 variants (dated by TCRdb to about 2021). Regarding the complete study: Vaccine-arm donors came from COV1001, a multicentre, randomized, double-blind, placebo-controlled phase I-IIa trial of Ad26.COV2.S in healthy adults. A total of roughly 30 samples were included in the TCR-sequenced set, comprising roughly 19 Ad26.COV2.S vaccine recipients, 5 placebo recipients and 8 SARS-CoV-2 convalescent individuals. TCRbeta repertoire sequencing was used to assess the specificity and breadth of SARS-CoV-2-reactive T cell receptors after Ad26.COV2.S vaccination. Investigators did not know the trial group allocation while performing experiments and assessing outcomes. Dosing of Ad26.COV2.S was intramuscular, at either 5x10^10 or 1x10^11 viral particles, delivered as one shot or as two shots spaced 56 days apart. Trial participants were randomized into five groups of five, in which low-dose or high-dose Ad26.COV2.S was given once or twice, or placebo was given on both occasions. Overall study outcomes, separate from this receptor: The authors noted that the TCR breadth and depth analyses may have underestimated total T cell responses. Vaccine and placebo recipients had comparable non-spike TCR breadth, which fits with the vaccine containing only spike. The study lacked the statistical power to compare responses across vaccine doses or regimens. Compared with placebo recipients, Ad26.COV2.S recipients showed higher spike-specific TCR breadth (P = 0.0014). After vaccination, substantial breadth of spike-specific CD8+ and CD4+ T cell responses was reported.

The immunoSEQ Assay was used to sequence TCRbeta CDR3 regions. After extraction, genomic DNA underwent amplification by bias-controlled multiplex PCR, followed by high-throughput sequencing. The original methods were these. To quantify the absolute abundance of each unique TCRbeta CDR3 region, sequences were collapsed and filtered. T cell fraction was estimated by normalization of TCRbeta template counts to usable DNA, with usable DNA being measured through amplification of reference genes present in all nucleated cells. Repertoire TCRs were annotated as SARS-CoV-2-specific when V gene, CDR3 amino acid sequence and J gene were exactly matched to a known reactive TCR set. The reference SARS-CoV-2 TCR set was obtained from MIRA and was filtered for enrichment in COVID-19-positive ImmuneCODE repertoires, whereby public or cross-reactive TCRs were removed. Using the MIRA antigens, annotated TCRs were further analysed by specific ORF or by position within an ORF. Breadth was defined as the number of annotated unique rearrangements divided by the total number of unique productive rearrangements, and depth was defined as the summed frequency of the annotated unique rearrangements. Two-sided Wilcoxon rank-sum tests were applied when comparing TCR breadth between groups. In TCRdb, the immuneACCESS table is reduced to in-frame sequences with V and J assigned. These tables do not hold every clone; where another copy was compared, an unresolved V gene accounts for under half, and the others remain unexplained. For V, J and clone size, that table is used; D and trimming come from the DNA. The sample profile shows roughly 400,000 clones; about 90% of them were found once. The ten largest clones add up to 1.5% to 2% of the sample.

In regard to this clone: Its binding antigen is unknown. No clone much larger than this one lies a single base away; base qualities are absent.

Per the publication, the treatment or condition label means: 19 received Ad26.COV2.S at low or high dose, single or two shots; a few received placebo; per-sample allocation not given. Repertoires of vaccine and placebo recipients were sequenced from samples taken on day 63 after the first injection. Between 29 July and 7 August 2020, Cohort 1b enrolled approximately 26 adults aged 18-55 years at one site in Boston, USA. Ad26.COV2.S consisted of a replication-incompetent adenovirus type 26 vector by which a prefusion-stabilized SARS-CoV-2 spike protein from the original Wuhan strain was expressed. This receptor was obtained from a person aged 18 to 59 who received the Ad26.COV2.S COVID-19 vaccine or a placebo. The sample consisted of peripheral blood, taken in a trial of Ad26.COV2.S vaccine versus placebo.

The sequenced DNA: TGTGCCAGCAGCTTAGGACTAGCCCCGTGGGAGCAGTACTTC. Translated, this gives CASSLGLAPWEQYF. The chain is assembled from TRBV7-8 and TRBJ2-7, with TRBD2 identical over 7 junction bases. V loses 1 base at its end and J loses 7 bases; junction bases beyond the gene matches: 7. The CDR3 has 14 amino acids, counting the end cysteine and phenylalanine. CDR3 DNA is the only sequence kept; it has 42 bases, read in frame from the first base. CDR1 and CDR2 were assigned from the germline V gene as SGHVS and FQNEAQ.